This entry lists 21 T cell receptor beta chains sequenced from one sample in a study of blood T cell repertoires in COVID-19. Sequencing used immunoSEQ multiplex PCR; TCRdb keeps in-frame clones, though not all of them. The sample includes about 100,000 clones, more than 75% of them seen just once. Material: peripheral blood. These receptor sequences come from a human donor in a cohort sampled during active COVID-19.

V usage is TRBV5-1 and J usage is TRBJ2-5; 7 positions agree with TRBD1. Germline CDR1 is SGHRS and CDR2 is YFSETQ. J lost 0 bases, V lost 4 bases, and 9 bases had no gene match. The CDR3 sequence is 16 residues long. The CDR3 DNA reads as TGCGCCAGCAGCACGGGTTCGACAGGGTACCAAGAGACCCAGTACTTC. Translation gives CASSTGSTGYQETQYF.

V is TRBV7-8 and J is TRBJ1-1; TRBD1 is a possible D gene (6 bases). V lost 6 bases and J 2 bases, leaving 16 bases between the germline ends. Germline V gene data show CDR1 as SGHVS and CDR2 as FQNEAQ. The CDR3 is made up of 15 amino acids. CDR3 residues: CASRPRGQINTEAFF. CDR3 nucleotides: TGTGCCAGCAGACCTCGAGGACAGATAAACACTGAAGCTTTCTTT. Full variable domain (remainder filled in from reference TRBV7-8 and TRBJ1-1): GAGVSQSPRYKVAKRGQDVALRCDPISGHVSLFWYQQALGQGPEFLTYFQNEAQLDKSGLPSDRFFAERPEGSVSTLKIQRTQQEDSAVYLCASRPRGQINTEAFFGQGTRLTVV.

The genes are TRBV19 and TRBJ2-1; D might be TRBD1 (5 bases). Trimming removed 3 bases from V and 4 bases from J, with 7 bases in between. The CDR3 has 13 amino acids. Germline-derived CDR1 and CDR2 are LNHDA and SQIVND (reference sequence). CDR3 DNA sequence: TGTGCCAGTAGTATTGACAGTTACAATGAGCAGTTCTTC. This translates into CASSIDSYNEQFF.

J is TRBJ2-5 and V is TRBV11-1; 8 bases are shared with TRBD2. Germline CDR1 SGHAT, CDR2 FQDESV (reference sequence). The CDR3 consists of 15 residues. Trimming at V came to 5 bases and at J to 2 bases, leaving 7 bases not matched to a gene. CDR3 in amino acids: CASSPGRGGQETQYF. The CDR3 DNA reads TGTGCCAGCAGCCCCGGGAGGGGAGGTCAAGAGACCCAGTACTTC.

The chain uses TRBV2 and TRBJ1-2; 7 nucleotides line up with TRBD1. Germline V gene data show CDR1 as SNHLY and CDR2 as FYNNEI. Trimming cost V 5 bases and J 10 bases; bases outside gene matches: 7. This CDR3 contains 12 residues. CDR3 loop: CASSWTGLVYTF. CDR3 nucleotides: TGTGCCAGCAGTTGGACAGGTCTGGTCTACACCTTC.

This chain joins TRBV7-6 and TRBJ1-6; tentative D call: TRBD1 (6 bases). Germline V lookup: CDR1 SGHVS, CDR2 FNYEAQ. V was pared by 4 bases and J by 9 bases, with 16 bases between. The CDR3 consists of 15 residues. Here the CDR3 DNA reads TGTGCCAGCAGCTCATCAGACAGGTCCAGTTCACCCCTCCACTTT. This sequence encodes CASSSSDRSSSPLHF.

The gene calls are TRBV5-6 and TRBJ1-2, with 9 bases that match TRBD1. The germline V gene has CDR1 SGHDT and CDR2 YYEEEE. The junction had 13 bases not matched to a gene; V was cut back by 0 bases and J by 4 bases. CDR3 size: 18 residues. The DNA of the CDR3 is TGTGCCAGCAGCTTGGCAGGTCTTGGACAGGGGAGGAGCTATGGCTACACCTTC. Protein product: CASSLAGLGQGRSYGYTF.

In nucleotides, the CDR3 is TGTGCCAGTAGTATAGCCCGGGACAGGGAGGGAAGCAATCAGCCCCAGCATTTT. Residues: CASSIARDREGSNQPQHF. The chain employs TRBV19 and TRBJ1-5, with 9 bases that match TRBD1. The CDR3 has 18 residues. V was clipped by 1 base and J by 1 base; unmatched bases: 8. Germline V gene data show CDR1 as LNHDA and CDR2 as SQIVND (reference sequence).

This chain uses TRBV5-1 with TRBJ2-5; 9 positions agree with TRBD1. The CDR3 sequence is 15 residues long. V shed 10 bases and J 5 bases; nucleotides not matched to a gene: 15. From germline, CDR1 is SGHRS and CDR2 YFSETQ. The CDR3 DNA reads as TGCGCCGGAAGTTGGACAGGGGCCTCCATCGAGACCCAGTACTTC. Protein product: CAGSWTGASIETQYF.

The J gene is TRBJ1-1, the V gene TRBV6-2 or TRBV6-3; TRBD1 aligns across 7 bases. The germline CDR1 and CDR2 sequences are MNHEY and SVGEGT. This CDR3 comprises 15 residues. Trimming cost V 2 bases and J 1 base; bases outside gene matches: 4. The CDR3 nucleotides are TGTGCCAGCAGTTACCCAAGGACAGGGAACACTGAAGCTTTCTTT. Translated, it gives CASSYPRTGNTEAFF.

J is TRBJ2-1 and V is TRBV5-1; 10 bases map to TRBD2. The CDR3 runs 15 residues. V lost 5 bases, J lost 0 bases, and 2 bases stayed unmatched. Per germline, CDR1 SGHRS and CDR2 YFSETQ. CDR3 in amino acids: CASSSSGGSYNEQFF. CDR3 sequence (DNA): TGCGCCAGCAGTTCTAGCGGGGGCTCCTACAATGAGCAGTTCTTC.

The V gene is TRBV10-3, the J gene TRBJ1-2, with D unresolved. Germline V lookup: CDR1 ENHRY, CDR2 SYGVKD. Trimming removed 8 bases at V and 7 bases at J, with 5 bases between. There are 9 residues in the CDR3. DNA of the CDR3: TGTGCCATCGGTAGTGGCTACACCTTC. Its protein product is CAIGSGYTF.

Details on this clone: A junction boundary mismatches the germline segment, possibly from a read error. V and J are TRBV5-4 and TRBJ2-3; D is unresolved. From germline, CDR1 is SGHNT and CDR2 YYREEE (reference sequence). The CDR3 is 16 amino acids. The CDR3 DNA follows: TGTGCCAGCAGCTTGGCCGGTAGCCCAAGCACATATACGCAGTATTTT. Translation gives CASSLAGSPSTYTQYF.

The rearrangement joins TRBV4-2 to TRBJ1-2; weak D call: TRBD1 (6 bases). V was clipped by 8 bases and J by 0 bases, with 19 bases between them. The CDR3 spans 16 residues. Germline CDR1 and CDR2: LGHNA and YNFKEQ. CDR3 DNA sequence: TGTGCCAGCCATCCCGGGACATTAACATCTAACTATGGCTACACCTTC. Residues: CASHPGTLTSNYGYTF.

The genes are TRBV7-9 and TRBJ2-1, with 7 bases aligning to TRBD1. This CDR3 has 16 residues. CDR1 and CDR2 from the germline V gene are SEHNR and FQNEAQ (reference sequence). After removal of 0 bases from V and 3 bases from J, the junction contained 5 bases not matched to a gene. The CDR3 reads CASSLAQGVLYNEQFF. CDR3 in DNA: TGTGCCAGCAGCTTAGCTCAGGGGGTTCTCTACAATGAGCAGTTCTTC.

The chain recombines TRBV7-9 with TRBJ2-3; 11 nucleotides line up with TRBD2. V lost 5 bases, J lost 3 bases, and 4 bases stayed unmatched. This CDR3 has 15 amino acids. Germline CDR1 reads SEHNR; CDR2 reads FQNEAQ (reference sequence). The CDR3 sequence is CASSLLAGVTDTQYF. The CDR3 DNA sequence: TGTGCCAGCAGCCTACTAGCGGGGGTAACAGATACGCAGTATTTT. The full variable domain, completed using reference TRBV7-9 and TRBJ2-3, is DTGVSQNPRHKITKRGQNVTFRCDPISEHNRLYWYRQTLGQGPEFLTYFQNEAQLEKSRLLSDRFSAERPKGSFSTLEIQRTEQGDSAMYLCASSLLAGVTDTQYFGPGTRLTVL.

This clone came up many times. This chain connects TRBV21-1 to TRBJ1-5; the D call in the table, TRBD1, was not verified against the DNA. TRBV21-1 is recorded as a pseudogene. This CDR3 contains 15 residues. The CDR3 spells CARGRGQGWDQPQHF. In nucleotides, the CDR3 is TGTGCCAGAGGGAGGGGACAGGGATGGGACCAGCCCCAGCATTTT.

This clone appeared a single time. The chain is built from TRBV6-5 and TRBJ2-7; D is undetermined. Looked up from germline, CDR1 is MNHEY and CDR2 is SVGAGI. The CDR3 is 13 residues long. The V gene lost 2 bases and the J gene lost 3 bases, with 8 bases spanning the gap. CDR3 region: CASSYHTGYEQYF. CDR3 bases: TGTGCCAGCAGTTACCACACGGGCTACGAGCAGTACTTC.

This chain joins TRBV5-1 and TRBJ1-3; 10 bases align to TRBD1. The CDR3 extends over 17 amino acids. The trim removed 4 bases at V and 4 bases at J, leaving 11 bases unmatched. Germline V gene sequence: CDR1 SGHRS, CDR2 YFSETQ. In DNA form, the CDR3 reads TGCGCCAGCAGCGGAATTCCGGGACAGGGGAGAGGAAACACCATATATTTT. It yields the protein CASSGIPGQGRGNTIYF.

V is TRBV7-2 and J is TRBJ1-2; the D gene is possibly TRBD1 (6 bases). Trimming stripped 2 bases from V and 7 bases from J, with 17 bases between. The CDR3 contains 15 residues. Per the germline V gene, CDR1 is SGHTA and CDR2 is FQGNSA. The CDR3 bases are TGTGCCAGCAGCTTACCTGGGCTGGGGGCGGGTGGCTACACCTTC. It codes for CASSLPGLGAGGYTF.

The chain employs TRBV7-9 and TRBJ1-6, with TRBD1 matching 7 bases. The V gene's germline CDR1 is SEHNR and CDR2 FQNEAQ (reference sequence). This CDR3 has 14 residues. V dropped 5 bases and J dropped 7; count of bases not matched to a gene: 5. CDR3 loop: CASSPQGWNSPLHF. The CDR3 DNA reads as TGTGCCAGCAGCCCACAGGGGTGGAATTCACCCCTCCACTTT. The complete variable domain, with remaining parts taken from reference TRBV7-9 and TRBJ1-6, reads DTGVSQNPRHKITKRGQNVTFRCDPISEHNRLYWYRQTLGQGPEFLTYFQNEAQLEKSRLLSDRFSAERPKGSFSTLEIQRTEQGDSAMYLCASSPQGWNSPLHFGNGTRLTVT.